The 5 T cell receptor beta chains reported below all come from one sample, sequenced in a study of T cells after yellow fever vaccination. TCRdb re-derived calls from the 5' RACE reads in MiXCR, one entry per CDR3 protein. The table shows under 150,000 distinct CDR3 sequences, with about 8% occurring only once. This specimen consisted of CD4+ T cells sorted from PBMCs, obtained 5 days after the yellow fever booster vaccination. Receptor source: a man aged 25-45 years who received the YFV17D yellow fever vaccine.

This clonotype was counted at least ten times. V and J are TRBV27 and TRBJ2-5, with D unresolved. V was cut by 4 bases and J by 7 bases, with 13 bases left in between. Germline V gene sequence: CDR1 MNHEY, CDR2 SMNVEV (reference sequence). This CDR3 has 13 amino acids. The CDR3 coding sequence is TGTGCCAGCAGTTACGCAGCGAAGGGGACCCAGTACTTC. This sequence encodes CASSYAAKGTQYF.

This clonotype occurred many times. The V and J genes are TRBV5-1 and TRBJ1-4; 9 nucleotides align to TRBD1. With 4 bases clipped from V and 13 bases from J, the junction kept 8 bases outside the gene matches. In germline, CDR1 is SGHRS, CDR2 YFSETQ. This CDR3 is built from 13 residues. The CDR3 loop reads CASSPGQGGGLFF. Written as DNA, the CDR3 is TGCGCCAGCAGCCCGGGACAGGGTGGCGGACTGTTTTTT.

This clonotype showed up many times. The chain joins TRBV4-3 to TRBJ1-2; D may be TRBD1 (5 bases). Germline V gene sequence: CDR1 LGHNA, CDR2 YSLEER. V was shortened by 4 bases and J by 4 bases, with 10 bases between the two germline ends. The CDR3 covers 13 residues. The CDR3 spells CASSPDRSYGYTF. The CDR3 coding sequence is TGCGCCAGCAGCCCAGACAGATCCTATGGCTACACCTTC.

DNA of the CDR3: TGTGCCAGCAGTCGCCAGACTAGCGGCTCCTACGAGCAGTACTTC. Translating it yields CASSRQTSGSYEQYF. The chain combines TRBV5-4 with TRBJ2-7; TRBD2 agrees at 9 bases. In germline, CDR1 is SGHNT, CDR2 YYREEE (reference sequence). The CDR3 length is 15 residues. The V gene end was trimmed by 5 bases and the J gene end by 0 bases; junction bases not matched to a gene: 6.

In its sample, this clonotype was seen many times. The genes are TRBV15 and TRBJ1-1, with 7 bases identical to TRBD1. V shed 5 bases and J 5 bases; nucleotides not matched to a gene: 11. This CDR3 has 15 residues. CDR1 LNHNV and CDR2 YYDKDF come from the germline V gene (reference sequence). Here the CDR3 DNA reads TGTGCCACCAGCGGAAAGACAGGGTCGGAAACTGAAGCTTTCTTT. This sequence encodes CATSGKTGSETEAFF.